This TCR beta chain originates from a study of blood T cell repertoires in COVID-19. The CDR3 sequence is 15 residues long. Trimming cost V 8 bases and J 0 bases, with 11 bases left between them. From germline, CDR1 is ENHRY and CDR2 SYGVKD. Participants came from about two dozen US areas, aged roughly 18 to 89 years. Participant-given clinical history determined each cohort assignment. Study processing details: Using reference gene primer amplification, nucleated cell counts were estimated. Sequencing used immunoSEQ multiplex PCR; TCRdb keeps in-frame clones, though not all of them. V and J calls and clone size come straight from that table; D and trimming were deduced from the DNA. The table has roughly 360,000 clones, 88% seen once.

V is TRBV10-3 and J is TRBJ2-6, with a possible D match to TRBD2 (6 bases). The receptor was derived from a woman in her twenties or thirties with acute COVID-19. The material sequenced was PBMCs or T cells enriched from blood (not recorded which). CDR3 DNA sequence: TGTGCCATCCTGGTGGGGGGCTCTGGGGCCAACGTCCTGACTTTC. It is translated as CAILVGGSGANVLTF.